One and the same sample provided the 20 T cell receptor beta chains below, sequenced in a study of blood T cell repertoires in COVID-19 (dated by TCRdb to the early 2020s). The library was produced with the immunoSEQ multiplex PCR assay. TCRdb re-hosts the immuneACCESS table, in-frame sequences only. Its copies lack some clones; in the studies checked, an unresolved V gene accounts for under half of them, and the cause for the rest is not known. The sample table contains 79,000 or so clones; only one count was recorded for around 86% of them. 0.85% to 1.2% of the sample belongs to the ten largest clones. The sequenced sample consisted of peripheral blood. These receptors were taken from a human donor in a cohort sampled during active COVID-19.

This chain connects TRBV6-6 to TRBJ2-2; weak D call: TRBD2 (6 bases). Germline V gene lookup returns CDR1 MNHNY and CDR2 SVGAGI (reference sequence). Trimming removed 7 bases from V and 4 bases from J, with 13 bases in between. The CDR3 totals 14 residues. The CDR3 DNA is TGTGCCAGCACCGTGACTAGAGCCACCGGGGAGCTGTTTTTT. Its translation is CASTVTRATGELFF.

The chain joins TRBV13 to TRBJ1-4; D possibly corresponds to TRBD1 (5 bases). Germline CDR1 PRHDT, CDR2 FYEKMQ (reference sequence). CDR3 length equals 13 residues. Between the trimmed V and J ends, which lost 3 bases and 10 bases, there was a span of 12 bases. Here the CDR3 DNA reads TGTGCCAGCAGCTTTGCTTCCGGGGGAAAACTGTTTTTT. Amino acids: CASSFASGGKLFF.

This clone was found once. For the CDR3, the DNA is TGTGCCAGCAGCCAAGATAAGACTAGCGGGAGTATTACAGATACGCAGTATTTT. Its protein product is CASSQDKTSGSITDTQYF. This chain links TRBV3-1 (or the pseudogene TRBV3-2) with TRBJ2-3, with TRBD2 identical over 12 bases. Per germline, CDR1 LGHDT and CDR2 YNNKEL (reference sequence). The CDR3 spans 18 residues. The trim removed 0 bases at V and 3 bases at J, leaving 7 bases unmatched.

The chain uses TRBV5-4 and TRBJ2-1; 7 bases line up with TRBD2. The CDR3 sequence is 15 residues long. Looked up from germline, CDR1 is SGHNT and CDR2 is YYREEE (reference sequence). V lost 1 base, J lost 8 bases, and 9 bases stayed unmatched. The CDR3 is CASSLNGGGPYEQFF. Written as DNA, the CDR3 is TGTGCCAGCAGCTTGAATGGGGGAGGGCCTTATGAGCAGTTCTTC.

This sequence joins TRBV29-1 and TRBJ2-2, with D tentatively TRBD1 (5 bases). Per the germline V gene, CDR1 is SQVTM and CDR2 is ANQGSEA. V was trimmed by 8 bases and J by 6 bases, leaving 13 bases between them. The CDR3 is 12 amino acids. The CDR3 protein is CSIRVIAGELFF. The CDR3, as DNA: TGCAGCATCAGGGTGATTGCCGGGGAGCTGTTTTTT.

This clone was seen a few times. The chain uses TRBV28 and TRBJ2-1, with D tentatively TRBD2 (5 bases). Per the germline V gene, CDR1 is MDHEN and CDR2 is SYDVKM. The CDR3 has 12 residues. Trimming cost V 8 bases and J 9 bases, with 14 bases left between them. The CDR3: CASGSLTPEQFF. The CDR3 DNA reads as TGTGCCAGCGGGAGTTTGACTCCTGAGCAGTTCTTC.

This sequence joins TRBV28 and TRBJ2-7, with TRBD2 matching 8 bases. The V gene's germline CDR1 is MDHEN and CDR2 SYDVKM. With V trimmed by 6 bases and J by 4 bases, 8 bases remained unmatched. The length of the CDR3 is 14 residues. As DNA, the CDR3 is TGTGCCAGCAGCACCGGGGGGGGGATTTACGAGCAGTACTTC. Its protein is CASSTGGGIYEQYF.

J is TRBJ2-5 and V is TRBV12-3 or TRBV12-4, with unresolved D. V gave up 5 bases and J gave up 5 bases, with 6 bases separating them. The CDR3 runs to 11 residues. CDR3 sequence reads: CASSLQETQYF. CDR3 coding DNA: TGTGCCAGCAGTCTCCAGGAGACCCAGTACTTC.

This clone was seen a single time. The rearrangement joins TRBV4-1 to TRBJ2-7; 8 positions agree with TRBD2. The CDR3 spans 15 residues. The trim removed 0 bases at V and 4 bases at J, leaving 5 bases unmatched. Germline V gene sequence: CDR1 MGHRA, CDR2 YSYEKL. The CDR3: CASSQDWGGRYEQYF. In DNA form, the CDR3 reads TGCGCCAGCAGCCAAGATTGGGGCGGGAGGTACGAGCAGTACTTC.

The chain employs TRBV18 and TRBJ1-3; 8 nucleotides align to TRBD1. This CDR3 comprises 17 residues. Trimming removed 1 base from V and 0 bases from J; junction bases left unmatched: 5. Germline loops: CDR1 KGHSH, CDR2 LQKENI. The CDR3 reads CASSPQTGVGSGNTIYF. CDR3 in DNA: TGTGCCAGCTCACCACAGACAGGGGTCGGCTCTGGAAACACCATATATTTT.

V is TRBV13 and J is TRBJ2-2, with 13 positions matching TRBD2. Per germline, CDR1 PRHDT and CDR2 FYEKMQ (reference sequence). The CDR3 is 18 residues long. V dropped 4 bases and J dropped 7; count of bases not matched to a gene: 12. CDR3 sequence: CASSSPRTSGRGHGELFF. The CDR3 region has the DNA TGTGCCAGCAGCTCCCCCCGGACTAGCGGGAGAGGGCACGGGGAGCTGTTTTTT.

This clone was counted between two and nine times. The chain carries TRBV4-1 and TRBJ2-7, with D possibly being TRBD1 (6 bases). This CDR3 comprises 13 residues. V was clipped by 0 bases and J by 6 bases, with 9 bases between them. CDR1 is MGHRA, CDR2 YSYEKL, per germline. CDR3 bases: TGCGCCAGCAGCCAAGAGCGAGGGGGCGAGCAGTACTTC. Protein sequence: CASSQERGGEQYF.

This chain connects TRBV19 to TRBJ2-7; D perhaps matches TRBD2 (7 bases). The CDR3 spans 16 residues. The germline V and J ends were trimmed by 5 bases and 0 bases, with 17 bases remaining between them. The V gene's germline CDR1 is LNHDA and CDR2 SQIVND (reference sequence). The CDR3 sequence is CASSSGGTRGSYEQYF. DNA for the CDR3: TGTGCCAGTAGTTCGGGGGGCACTAGAGGCTCCTACGAGCAGTACTTC.

J is TRBJ2-5 and V is TRBV5-1; 11 nucleotides align to TRBD1. Germline V CDR1 and CDR2: SGHRS, YFSETQ. With V trimmed by 4 bases and J by 5 bases, 4 bases remained unmatched. The CDR3 consists of 14 residues. This chain's CDR3 is CASSEDRGQETQYF. The DNA for the CDR3 is TGCGCCAGCAGCGAGGACAGGGGGCAGGAGACCCAGTACTTC. Using reference TRBV5-1 and TRBJ2-5 for the parts outside the CDR3, the full variable domain is KAGVTQTPRYLIKTRGQQVTLSCSPISGHRSVSWYQQTPGQGLQFLFEYFSETQRNKGNFPGRFSGRQFSNSRSEMNVSTLELGDSALYLCASSEDRGQETQYFGPGTRLLVL.

This sequence joins TRBV5-4 and TRBJ2-3; TRBD2 agrees at 8 bases. The CDR3 extends over 16 amino acids. The trim removed 1 base at V and 4 bases at J, leaving 8 bases unmatched. Looked up from germline, CDR1 is SGHNT and CDR2 is YYREEE (reference sequence). The CDR3 region is CASSLMTGGGPDTQYF. The CDR3 DNA follows: TGTGCCAGCAGCTTGATGACGGGGGGGGGCCCAGATACGCAGTATTTT.

V is TRBV7-2 and J is TRBJ2-1; TRBD1 aligns across 10 bases. Germline V gene lookup returns CDR1 SGHTA and CDR2 FQGNSA. Trimming took 3 bases from V and 1 from J; bases not matched to a gene: 3. The length of the CDR3 is 16 residues. CDR3 amino acids: CASSFRDRGSYNEQFF. In DNA form, the CDR3 reads TGTGCCAGCAGCTTTAGGGACAGGGGTTCCTACAATGAGCAGTTCTTC.

V gene TRBV18 combines with J gene TRBJ1-5; 11 bases are a match to TRBD1. After removal of 3 bases from V and 8 bases from J, the junction contained 6 bases not matched to a gene. Germline V lookup: CDR1 KGHSH, CDR2 LQKENI. CDR3 length equals 15 residues. CDR3 in DNA: TGTGCCAGCTCACCGGGACAGGGGGAAGTAGAGCCCCAGCATTTT. Its protein is CASSPGQGEVEPQHF.

The rearrangement uses TRBV2 and TRBJ1-3; 8 bases align to TRBD1. This CDR3 has 17 residues. J gave up 0 bases and V 6 bases, and 10 bases lay outside the gene matches. CDR1 and CDR2 (germline): SNHLY, FYNNEI. The CDR3 DNA follows: TGTGCCAGCAGGGACAGGGCGCTCTACTCCTCTGGAAACACCATATATTTT. The encoded protein is CASRDRALYSSGNTIYF.

This chain connects TRBV5-1 to TRBJ1-6; 7 bases are a match to TRBD1. The CDR3 covers 16 residues. The V and J ends lost 0 bases and 2 bases, in that order; junction bases with no gene match: 2. Germline lookup yields CDR1 SGHRS and CDR2 YFSETQ. CDR3 loop: CASSLGTGAYNSPLHF. The DNA for the CDR3 is TGCGCCAGCAGCTTGGGTACAGGGGCCTATAATTCACCCCTCCACTTT. Variable domain in full (rest from reference TRBV5-1 and TRBJ1-6): KAGVTQTPRYLIKTRGQQVTLSCSPISGHRSVSWYQQTPGQGLQFLFEYFSETQRNKGNFPGRFSGRQFSNSRSEMNVSTLELGDSALYLCASSLGTGAYNSPLHFGNGTRLTVT.

This clone was picked up one time. The rearrangement links TRBV4-2 to TRBJ2-7; 8 positions agree with TRBD2. V trimming: 0 bases; J trimming: 4 bases; junction bases outside the gene matches: 8. CDR1 and CDR2 from the germline V gene are LGHNA and YNFKEQ. The CDR3 runs to 16 residues. The CDR3 sequence is CASSQDRTLAAYEQYF. The CDR3 DNA follows: TGTGCCAGCAGCCAAGATCGGACACTAGCGGCATACGAGCAGTACTTC.